This TCR beta chain was observed in a study of T cells in Graves' hyperthyroidism and ophthalmopathy. Points from the study as a whole: Most clonotypes expanded in the thyroid (above 0.001) were also present in blood.

Template material for amplifying TCR beta CDR3 regions consisted of RNA transcripts. A first-round RT-PCR of the TCR CDR3 used the HTBI primer set. TCRdb independently ran MiXCR on the multiplex PCR reads; one entry per CDR3 protein. The sample lists hundreds of thousands of distinct CDR3 sequences, 14% to 15% occurring once. Looked up from germline, CDR1 is MNHNS and CDR2 is SASEGT. The J segment lost 1 base and the V segment lost 7 bases, leaving 11 bases of the junction unmatched. The CDR3 has 16 residues. This clonotype was seen at least ten times. Its antigen remains unidentified. Exclusions: uncontrolled infection, other autoimmune disease, pregnancy, lactation.

The clonotype was recovered from a man in his late teens or twenties with Graves' ophthalmopathy. Material: blood. V gene TRBV6-1 combines with J gene TRBJ2-3; 7 positions agree with TRBD1. CDR3 in DNA: TGTGCCAGCACTGAGAGGTCGACAGGGCGCACAGATACGCAGTATTTT. It yields the protein CASTERSTGRTDTQYF.